One sample yielded the 29 T cell receptor beta chains listed below, sequenced in a study of cytomegalovirus exposure and HLA in healthy donors. PCR amplification relied on 60 Vbeta primers (plus 13 Jbeta primers). Clones were read by immunoSEQ multiplex PCR, and TCRdb kept only the in-frame ones, dropping some. The table lists around 150,000 clones, around 76% of them singletons. The sequenced sample was PBMCs. The receptors originated from a male donor in good health and CMV-seronegative.

The chain combines TRBV6-1 with TRBJ2-3; unclear D gene. The CDR3 length is 13 residues. Trimming stripped 8 bases from V and 1 base from J, with 10 bases between. Germline values: CDR1 MNHNS, CDR2 SASEGT. CDR3 sequence reads: CASVYARTDTQYF. DNA for the CDR3: TGTGCCAGCGTCTACGCTCGCACAGATACGCAGTATTTT.

The gene calls are TRBV19 and TRBJ1-1, with a weak D call TRBD1 (6 bases). V lost 3 bases and J 1 base, leaving 12 bases between the germline ends. The CDR3 runs 15 residues. CDR1 LNHDA and CDR2 SQIVND come from the germline V gene (reference sequence). The CDR3 is CASSIQGTKNTEAFF. CDR3 nucleotide sequence: TGTGCCAGTAGTATTCAGGGGACAAAGAACACTGAAGCTTTCTTT.

This sequence joins TRBV6-5 and TRBJ2-7; tentatively, D is TRBD2 (7 bases). CDR3 size: 12 residues. Between the trimmed V and J ends, which lost 6 bases and 3 bases, there was a span of 9 bases. The germline CDR1 and CDR2 sequences are MNHEY and SVGAGI. The DNA for the CDR3 is TGTGCCAGCAGGGGGGGGCACTACGAGCAGTACTTC. This translates into CASRGGHYEQYF.

DNA of the CDR3: TGTGCCAGCAGCTCGTCGGGACTAGCGGAAAATCAAGAGACCCAGTACTTC. Its protein product is CASSSSGLAENQETQYF. J is TRBJ2-5 and V is TRBV7-6, with TRBD2 identical over 11 bases. Germline-derived CDR1 and CDR2 are SGHVS and FNYEAQ. The CDR3 extends over 17 amino acids. The ends lost 4 bases at V and 2 bases at J; junction bases unmatched: 9.

This chain uses TRBV6-1 with TRBJ1-5, with 8 bases identical to TRBD1. J was trimmed by 6 bases and V by 3 bases; bases with no gene match: 4. Germline V gene data show CDR1 as MNHNS and CDR2 as SASEGT. This CDR3 has 14 residues. The CDR3: CASSETGETQPQHF. The CDR3 DNA is TGTGCCAGCAGTGAGACAGGGGAAACTCAGCCCCAGCATTTT.

The chain recombines TRBV6-4 with TRBJ2-1; no clear D. From germline, CDR1 is MRHNA and CDR2 SNTAGT. V was cut by 0 bases and J by 7 bases, with 16 bases left in between. The CDR3 totals 16 residues. Written as DNA, the CDR3 is TGTGCCAGCAGTGACTCTGAGGCAATAGGAGAAAATGAGCAGTTCTTC. It specifies CASSDSEAIGENEQFF.

The chain is built from TRBV5-4 and TRBJ2-5; D gene uncertain. Per the germline V gene, CDR1 is SGHNT and CDR2 is YYREEE (reference sequence). V gave up 2 bases and J gave up 3 bases, with 8 bases separating them. The CDR3 runs 13 residues. This chain's CDR3 is CASSLNSKETQYF. DNA of the CDR3: TGTGCCAGCAGCTTAAACAGTAAAGAGACCCAGTACTTC.

This clone was counted between two and nine times. At one end, the junction sequence differs from germline, possibly due to a read error. CDR3 residues: CATSRGAGNSEAFF. CDR3 nucleotides: TGTGCCACCAGCAGAGGGGCGGGGAACAGTGAAGCTTTCTTT. The chain joins TRBV15 to TRBJ1-1, with D unresolved. The V gene's germline CDR1 is LNHNV and CDR2 YYDKDF (reference sequence). The CDR3 sequence is 14 residues long.

This rearrangement joins TRBV27 to TRBJ2-7; the D gene is possibly TRBD2 (5 bases). This CDR3 has 14 residues. The V end was cut by 3 bases, the J end by 7 bases, with 16 bases between. Per germline, CDR1 MNHEY and CDR2 SMNVEV (reference sequence). The CDR3 coding sequence is TGTGCCAGCAGTTTGGTGCGGGCGGCGCGGGAGCAGTACTTC. Translated, it gives CASSLVRAAREQYF.

The chain couples TRBV29-1 to TRBJ1-2, with 11 bases fitting TRBD1. The CDR3 is 16 amino acids. The V gene end was trimmed by 6 bases and the J gene end by 2 bases; junction bases not matched to a gene: 11. Looked up from germline, CDR1 is SQVTM and CDR2 is ANQGSEA. The CDR3 protein is CSVIHEGTGGNYGYTF. CDR3 DNA: TGCAGCGTAATACATGAGGGGACAGGGGGAAACTATGGCTACACCTTC. Full variable domain (missing parts from reference TRBV29-1 and TRBJ1-2): SAVISQKPSRDICQRGTSLTIQCQVDSQVTMMFWYRQQPGQSLTLIATANQGSEATYESGFVIDKFPISRPNLTFSTLTVSNMSPEDSSIYLCSVIHEGTGGNYGYTFGSGTRLTVV.

V gene TRBV18 combines with J gene TRBJ1-5; tentatively, D is TRBD1 (6 bases). V dropped 4 bases and J dropped 9 bases, with 10 bases sitting between them. Germline V lookup: CDR1 KGHSH, CDR2 LQKENI. This CDR3 region has 12 residues. The CDR3 DNA follows: TGTGCCAGCTCACGGGGACAATGGCCCCAGCATTTT. Amino acid sequence: CASSRGQWPQHF.

The rearrangement joins TRBV18 to TRBJ1-2; 9 bases line up with TRBD1. The germline V gene encodes CDR1 KGHSH and CDR2 LQKENI. V shed 2 bases, J shed 2 bases, and the junction held 3 bases outside the gene matches. The CDR3 has 15 residues. The CDR3 loop is CASSPSGQGNYGYTF. The CDR3 DNA reads as TGTGCCAGCTCACCATCCGGACAGGGGAACTATGGCTACACCTTC.

V and J are TRBV15 and TRBJ2-5; weak D call: TRBD1 (5 bases). From germline, CDR1 is LNHNV and CDR2 YYDKDF (reference sequence). V lost 1 base, J lost 4 bases, and 7 bases lay in between. The CDR3 totals 13 residues. CDR3 DNA sequence: TGTGCCACCAGCAGAGGCAGGGTAGAGACCCAGTACTTC. It is translated as CATSRGRVETQYF.

The chain recombines TRBV6-5 with TRBJ1-2, with D possibly being TRBD1 (6 bases). Germline lookup yields CDR1 MNHEY and CDR2 SVGAGI. This CDR3 region has 13 residues. Deletions cut 0 bases from V and 7 bases from J, with 9 bases between. The CDR3 DNA reads as TGTGCCAGCAGTTACTCCACCAGGGGTGGCTACACCTTC. As protein: CASSYSTRGGYTF.

The V gene is TRBV6-5, the J gene TRBJ1-1; D remains ambiguous. V gave up 5 bases and J gave up 6 bases, with 10 bases separating them. Per germline, CDR1 MNHEY and CDR2 SVGAGI. CDR3 length equals 12 residues. Here the CDR3 reads CASSTLAAEAFF. The DNA for the CDR3 is TGTGCCAGCAGTACGTTGGCGGCTGAAGCTTTCTTT.

This rearrangement joins TRBV19 to TRBJ1-5; a possible D gene is TRBD1 (6 bases). Germline V lookup: CDR1 LNHDA, CDR2 SQIVND (reference sequence). Trimming removed 1 base from V and 1 base from J, with 11 bases in between. The CDR3 has 16 amino acids. This CDR3 is CASSIVGGASNQPQHF. CDR3 DNA sequence: TGTGCCAGTAGTATAGTAGGGGGGGCGAGCAATCAGCCCCAGCATTTT. The full variable domain, rest sourced from reference TRBV19 and TRBJ1-5, is DGGITQSPKYLFRKEGQNVTLSCEQNLNHDAMYWYRQDPGQGLRLIYYSQIVNDFQKGDIAEGYSVSREKKESFPLTVTSAQKNPTAFYLCASSIVGGASNQPQHFGDGTRLSIL.

The chain combines TRBV7-2 with TRBJ1-5; D possibly corresponds to TRBD1 (5 bases). The CDR3 has 16 amino acids. V lost 1 base, J lost 3 bases, and 13 bases lay in between. Germline V gene sequence: CDR1 SGHTA, CDR2 FQGNSA. CDR3 in DNA: TGTGCCAGCAGCTTAGTCCTGGGGCAGGACAATCAGCCCCAGCATTTT. It translates to CASSLVLGQDNQPQHF.

The gene calls are TRBV29-1 and TRBJ2-5, with TRBD1 matching over 7 bases. The J call may be mistaken, given a closer DNA end match to TRBJ2-7. Per germline, CDR1 SQVTM and CDR2 ANQGSEA. This CDR3 has 12 residues. The CDR3 nucleotides read TGCAGCGTTACGACAGGGTACCACGAGCAGTACTTC. Translating it yields CSVTTGYHEQYF.

This clone was seen a single time. The rearrangement uses TRBV6-6 and TRBJ1-4; 8 nucleotides match TRBD1. CDR3 length: 14 residues. Trimming cost V 2 bases and J 7 bases; bases outside gene matches: 3. Germline V gene data show CDR1 as MNHNY and CDR2 as SVGAGI (reference sequence). The CDR3 nucleotides read TGTGCCAGCAGTTACAGGGACAGGATTGAAAAACTGTTTTTT. Translating gives CASSYRDRIEKLFF.

The J gene is TRBJ1-3, the V gene TRBV7-2; D possibly corresponds to TRBD1 (6 bases). Trimming removed 1 base at V and 2 bases at J, with 9 bases between. Germline CDR1 reads SGHTA; CDR2 reads FQGNSA. The CDR3 has 15 residues. The chain's CDR3 is CASSLGTDTGNTIYF. CDR3 nucleotides: TGTGCCAGCAGCTTAGGGACAGACACTGGAAACACCATATATTTT.

This clone was seen more than once but under ten times. The V gene is TRBV30, the J gene TRBJ1-1; 7 bases agree with TRBD1. The CDR3 covers 16 residues. Per the germline V gene, CDR1 is GTSNPN and CDR2 is SVGIG (reference sequence). Trimming took 0 bases from V and 9 from J; bases not matched to a gene: 16. The CDR3 here is CAWSVTSTGAKKQAFF. The CDR3 region has the DNA TGTGCCTGGAGTGTGACCTCTACAGGGGCGAAGAAGCAAGCTTTCTTT.

The J gene is TRBJ1-2, the V gene TRBV9, with D perhaps TRBD1 (5 bases). The CDR3 covers 18 residues. Trimming pared 0 bases from V and 1 base from J, leaving 19 bases between. Germline loops: CDR1 SGDLS, CDR2 YYNGEE. The CDR3 here is CASSVGVENRRINYGYTF. CDR3 nucleotides: TGTGCCAGCAGCGTAGGGGTGGAGAACAGGCGTATTAACTATGGCTACACCTTC. Full variable domain (remainder filled in from reference TRBV9 and TRBJ1-2): DSGVTQTPKHLITATGQRVTLRCSPRSGDLSVYWYQQSLDQGLQFLIQYYNGEERAKGNILERFSAQQFPDLHSELNLSSLELGDSALYFCASSVGVENRRINYGYTFGSGTRLTVV.

This rearrangement joins TRBV11-2 to TRBJ2-7; 12 nucleotides agree with TRBD2. The CDR3 runs to 13 residues. CDR1 SGHAT and CDR2 FQNNGV come from the germline V gene. The V gene end was trimmed by 7 bases and the J gene end by 4 bases; junction bases not matched to a gene: 2. In DNA, the CDR3 is TGTGCCAGCACCGGACTAGCGGGATACGAGCAGTACTTC. Encoded protein: CASTGLAGYEQYF.

This clone was picked up a small number of times. The chain carries TRBV5-6 and TRBJ1-2; TRBD1 matches 7 bases. There are 14 residues in the CDR3. The germline V gene has CDR1 SGHDT and CDR2 YYEEEE. With 3 bases clipped from V and 4 bases from J, the junction kept 6 bases outside the gene matches. This chain's CDR3 is CASSSTGLSYGYTF. DNA for the CDR3: TGTGCCAGCAGCTCGACAGGGTTAAGCTATGGCTACACCTTC.

The chain recombines TRBV29-1 with TRBJ1-3, with D tentatively TRBD1 (6 bases). V lost 4 bases and J 4 bases, leaving 11 bases between the germline ends. Germline CDR1 reads SQVTM; CDR2 reads ANQGSEA. The CDR3 is 13 residues long. CDR3 DNA: TGCAGCGTTGCGTGGCAGGGGGGAAACACCATATATTTT. This encodes CSVAWQGGNTIYF.

The rearrangement links TRBV6-5 to TRBJ2-7, with 10 bases fitting TRBD2. CDR1 is MNHEY, CDR2 SVGAGI, per germline. This CDR3 is built from 15 residues. V shed 5 bases, J shed 3 bases, and the junction held 7 bases outside the gene matches. CDR3 in DNA: TGTGCCAGCAGTCCTACTAGCGGGACAAACTACGAGCAGTACTTC. Amino acids: CASSPTSGTNYEQYF.

The chain combines TRBV11-3 with TRBJ2-7; D is perhaps TRBD2 (6 bases). Trimming cost V 1 base and J 5 bases, with 18 bases left between them. The CDR3 contains 16 residues. CDR1 SGHNT and CDR2 YENEEA come from the germline V gene. Written as DNA, the CDR3 is TGTGCCAGCAGCTTAGTGTCGATGGGGGAGCGGGACGAGCAGTACTTC. Translated: CASSLVSMGERDEQYF.

This clone appeared a single time. V is TRBV7-9 and J is TRBJ1-2, with D possibly being TRBD1 (6 bases). The V end was cut by 6 bases, the J end by 5 bases, with 7 bases between. The CDR3 sequence is 11 residues long. Per germline, CDR1 SEHNR and CDR2 FQNEAQ (reference sequence). CDR3 protein: CASSGQYGYTF. CDR3 DNA sequence: TGTGCCAGCAGTGGACAGTATGGCTACACCTTC. Variable domain in full (rest from reference TRBV7-9 and TRBJ1-2): DTGVSQNPRHKITKRGQNVTFRCDPISEHNRLYWYRQTLGQGPEFLTYFQNEAQLEKSRLLSDRFSAERPKGSFSTLEIQRTEQGDSAMYLCASSGQYGYTFGSGTRLTVV.

The genes are TRBV5-1 and TRBJ2-5; 11 nucleotides line up with TRBD2. The CDR3 runs to 13 residues. Germline assignment: CDR1 SGHRS and CDR2 YFSETQ. After removal of 7 bases from V and 5 bases from J, the junction contained 4 bases not matched to a gene. The CDR3 sequence: CASGTSGSETQYF. The CDR3 DNA sequence: TGCGCCAGCGGAACTAGCGGGAGTGAGACCCAGTACTTC.